Listed below are T cell receptor beta chains from one sample, sequenced in a study of T cell responses to AZD1222 COVID-19 vaccine. Libraries were prepared by immunoSEQ multiplex PCR; TCRdb keeps only in-frame clonotypes and omits some of them. Of 160,000 or so clones listed, under 95% were seen once; the top ten hold approximately 4%. The input for sequencing was peripheral blood, taken on day 0 of AZD1222 vaccination. Receptor source: an adult in good health. The CDR3 runs from the conserved cysteine through the conserved F or W. The D gene is left open where the match is weak. For some rows the clone size is stated as once, few or many, or as a class when expanded; others skip it.

d_gene: -
j_gene: TRBJ1-5
abundance: few
v_gene: TRBV4-2
CDR3nt: TGTGCCAGCAGCCAAGATCTGGTATTACGGGTCAATCAGCCCCAGCATTTT
CDR3aa: CASSQDLVLRVNQPQHF

d_gene: TRBD1
j_gene: TRBJ1-5
abundance: once
v_gene: TRBV28
CDR3nt: TGTGCCAGCAGTTTCGACAGGGCGGTCAATCAGCCCCAGCATTTT
CDR3aa: CASSFDRAVNQPQHF

d_gene: TRBD1
j_gene: TRBJ1-1
abundance: -
v_gene: TRBV7-9
CDR3nt: TGTGCCAGCAGCTTAAGGGGGCAGTGGACTGAAGCTTTCTTT
CDR3aa: CASSLRGQWTEAFF

d_gene: -
j_gene: TRBJ1-2
abundance: many
v_gene: TRBV12-3/TRBV12-4
CDR3nt: TGTGCCAGCAGCCGCGGGACCGGCTATGGCTACACCTTC
CDR3aa: CASSRGTGYGYTF

d_gene: -
j_gene: TRBJ2-7
abundance: -
v_gene: TRBV2
CDR3nt: TGTGCCAGCAGAACAGGAGCCTACGAGCAGTACTTC
CDR3aa: CASRTGAYEQYF

d_gene: TRBD2
j_gene: TRBJ2-7
abundance: -
v_gene: TRBV7-2
CDR3nt: TGTGCCAGCAGCCTGACTAGCGGACCCTACGAGCAGTACTTC
CDR3aa: CASSLTSGPYEQYF

d_gene: -
j_gene: TRBJ1-5
abundance: -
v_gene: TRBV11-2
CDR3nt: TGTGCCAGCAGCTTAGGGGAGTCCAATCAGCCCCAGCATTTT
CDR3aa: CASSLGESNQPQHF

d_gene: -
j_gene: TRBJ2-6
abundance: -
v_gene: TRBV28
CDR3nt: TGTGCCAGCAGTTTACCATACTCTGGGGCCAACGTCCTGACTTTC
CDR3aa: CASSLPYSGANVLTF

d_gene: TRBD2
j_gene: TRBJ2-1
abundance: -
v_gene: TRBV9
CDR3nt: TGTGCCAGCAGCCCTGGGGGGTTAGCGGGAGGGCCCTCCTACAATGAGCAGTTCTTC
CDR3aa: CASSPGGLAGGPSYNEQFF

d_gene: TRBD2
j_gene: TRBJ2-7
abundance: few
v_gene: TRBV24-1
CDR3nt: TGTGCCACCAGTGACAGACTAGCGGGAGTCGGCGAGCAGTACTTC
CDR3aa: CATSDRLAGVGEQYF

d_gene: -
j_gene: TRBJ2-7
abundance: -
v_gene: TRBV10-1
CDR3nt: TGCGCCAGCAGTGAGTCGGTAGGCCGCGAGCAGTACTTC
CDR3aa: CASSESVGREQYF

d_gene: TRBD1
j_gene: TRBJ1-6
abundance: -
v_gene: TRBV7-2
CDR3nt: TGTGCCAGCAGCCCAGAGACAGGGAGGGGTTCCTATAATTCACCCCTCCACTTT
CDR3aa: CASSPETGRGSYNSPLHF

d_gene: TRBD1
j_gene: TRBJ1-2
abundance: -
v_gene: TRBV6-6
CDR3nt: TGTGCCAGTTCCACAGGGGGCGCAACTTTGGATGGCTACACCTTC
CDR3aa: CASSTGGATLDGYTF

d_gene: TRBD2
j_gene: TRBJ2-3
abundance: -
v_gene: TRBV5-1
CDR3nt: TGCGCCAGCAGCCAACTAGCGGGAGTGGAAGATACGCAGTATTTT
CDR3aa: CASSQLAGVEDTQYF

d_gene: -
j_gene: TRBJ2-7
abundance: -
v_gene: TRBV14
CDR3nt: TGTGCCAGCAGCCAAGTCCGATACGAGCAGTACTTC
CDR3aa: CASSQVRYEQYF

d_gene: -
j_gene: TRBJ2-3
abundance: -
v_gene: TRBV20-1
CDR3nt: TGCAGTGCTAGAAAAGCAGATACGCAGTATTTT
CDR3aa: CSARKADTQYF

d_gene: TRBD1
j_gene: TRBJ2-3
abundance: once
v_gene: TRBV7-9
CDR3nt: TGTGCCAGCAGCTTACAGGGGGGCACAGATACGCAGTATTTT
CDR3aa: CASSLQGGTDTQYF

d_gene: TRBD1
j_gene: TRBJ2-7
abundance: -
v_gene: TRBV3-1/TRBV3-2
CDR3nt: TGTGCCAGCAGGCAGGACAGGGTAGTAGGCGAGCAGTACTTC
CDR3aa: CASRQDRVVGEQYF

d_gene: -
j_gene: TRBJ2-1
abundance: -
v_gene: TRBV27
CDR3nt: TGTGCCAGCAGTCACAGAGACCCCATTGAGCAGTTCTTC
CDR3aa: CASSHRDPIEQFF

d_gene: -
j_gene: TRBJ2-4
abundance: -
v_gene: TRBV2
CDR3nt: TGTGCCAGCAGCCCGGCGGCAGGCCTAGCCAAAAACATTCAGTACTTC
CDR3aa: CASSPAAGLAKNIQYF

d_gene: TRBD1
j_gene: TRBJ1-1
abundance: -
v_gene: TRBV19
CDR3nt: TGTGCCAGTAGTCCTGGACAGGGATACACTGAAGCTTTCTTT
CDR3aa: CASSPGQGYTEAFF

d_gene: TRBD1
j_gene: TRBJ2-3
abundance: -
v_gene: TRBV11-3
CDR3nt: TGTGCCAGCAGCTTAGGGACAGGGGGGTCCACAGATACGCAGTATTTT
CDR3aa: CASSLGTGGSTDTQYF

d_gene: TRBD2
j_gene: TRBJ2-1
abundance: -
v_gene: TRBV4-1
CDR3nt: TGCGCCAGCAGCCTACAGGATAGCGGGAACAATGAGCAGTTCTTC
CDR3aa: CASSLQDSGNNEQFF

d_gene: TRBD2
j_gene: TRBJ2-7
abundance: -
v_gene: TRBV4-1
CDR3nt: TGCGCCAGCAGTCATACTAGCGGGAGTGGGTCCTACGAGCAGTACTTC
CDR3aa: CASSHTSGSGSYEQYF

d_gene: -
j_gene: TRBJ1-5
abundance: -
v_gene: TRBV27
CDR3nt: TGTGCCAGCAGTTTACTTCGTTCCAATCAGCCCCAGCATTTT
CDR3aa: CASSLLRSNQPQHF

d_gene: -
j_gene: TRBJ1-4
abundance: -
v_gene: TRBV27
CDR3nt: TGTGCCAGCAGTCCCACAGGGAGGGTTAATGAAAAACTGTTTTTT
CDR3aa: CASSPTGRVNEKLFF

d_gene: -
j_gene: TRBJ1-2
abundance: -
v_gene: TRBV2
CDR3nt: TGTGCCAGCACGAAGGGCAGGGCCTTATTTAACTATGGCTACACCTTC
CDR3aa: CASTKGRALFNYGYTF